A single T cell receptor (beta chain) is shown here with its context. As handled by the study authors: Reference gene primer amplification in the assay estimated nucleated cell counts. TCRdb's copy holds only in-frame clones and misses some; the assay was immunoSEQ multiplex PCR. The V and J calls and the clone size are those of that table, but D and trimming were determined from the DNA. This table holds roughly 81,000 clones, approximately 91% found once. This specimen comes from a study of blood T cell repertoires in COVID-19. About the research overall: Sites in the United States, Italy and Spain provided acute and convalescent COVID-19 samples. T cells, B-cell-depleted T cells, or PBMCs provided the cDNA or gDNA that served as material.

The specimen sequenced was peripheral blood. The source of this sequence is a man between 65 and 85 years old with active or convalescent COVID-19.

CDR3 bases: TGTGCCAGCAGCCGGGGGGACGCGTCTTATCTCGATGAGCAGTTCTTC. This encodes CASSRGDASYLDEQFF. This chain links TRBV7-3 with TRBJ2-1, with 7 bases aligning to TRBD2. The CDR3 totals 16 residues. Germline CDR1 reads SGHTA; CDR2 reads FQGTGA. Trimming took 5 bases from V and 8 from J; bases not matched to a gene: 15.